A selection of T cell receptor beta chains follows, all from one sample in a study of T cell repertoires in cytomegalovirus infection. What these receptors recognize is not known. TCRdb re-derived calls from the reads in MiXCR, one entry per CDR3 protein. The data show approximately 73,000 distinct CDR3 sequences, with 35% to 45% seen just once and just over 90% held by the top ten. The material sequenced was CD8+ T cells from cultured PBMCs, taken from culture after CMV antigen stimulation. All receptors derive from a human donor in good health (CMV status not recorded). Some clones in this sample may be carry-over from other donors' samples. The CDR3 runs from the conserved cysteine through the conserved F or W. A D gene is named only where the DNA matches it firmly. Only part of the rows carry a size: once, few, many, or a class if the clone is expanded.

NA	TRBV4-1	TRBJ1-1	NA	TGCGCCAGCAGCCAAGGGCTCGAGGGTCGGCACACTGAAGCTTTCTTT	CASSQGLEGRHTEAFF
NA	TRBV12-3/TRBV12-4	TRBJ1-1	NA	TGTGCCAGCAGTTTAGGAGCGGGAAACACTGAAGCTTTCTTT	CASSLGAGNTEAFF
TRBD1	TRBV7-6	TRBJ1-1	few	TGTGCCAGCAGACCTGACAGGGGGAGAACTGAAGCTTTCTTT	CASRPDRGRTEAFF
TRBD2	TRBV7-4	TRBJ2-4	few	TGTGCCAGCAGCTGGGAGCGGGGAGCCAAAAACATTCAGTACTTC	CASSWERGAKNIQYF
TRBD2	TRBV6-2/TRBV6-3	TRBJ2-1	NA	TGTGCCAGCGTTGAGATGACGGGGGGTTACAATGAGCAGTTCTTC	CASVEMTGGYNEQFF
NA	TRBV5-6	TRBJ2-7	once	TGTGCCAGCAGCTTGACTAGTTCCGAGCAGTACTTC	CASSLTSSEQYF
NA	TRBV6-5	TRBJ2-5	many	TGTGCCAGCAGGGAGACAGTTCAAGAGACCCAGTACTTC	CASRETVQETQYF
NA	TRBV7-2	TRBJ1-1	NA	TGTGCCAGCAGCTTAGCGCTGGCCTCTGAAGCTTTCTTT	CASSLALASEAFF
TRBD1	TRBV28	TRBJ2-4	few	TGTGCCAGCAGCTCCCCCGTGGGGGGACAGGGGGGTTCTTGGTACTTC	CASSSPVGGQGGSWYF
NA	TRBV27	TRBJ2-7	NA	TGTGCCAGCTCTCCGGGTAGCTACGAGCAGTACTTC	CASSPGSYEQYF
TRBD1	TRBV20-1	TRBJ1-2	NA	TGCAGTGCTAGAGATGACGCAGACAGGGGGCTTTGGTATGGCTACACCTTC	CSARDDADRGLWYGYTF
NA	TRBV27	TRBJ1-5	NA	TGTGCCAGCAGCGTCAGGGGTAGGAACAATCAGCCCCAGCATTTT	CASSVRGRNNQPQHF
NA	TRBV27	TRBJ1-5	NA	TGTGCCAGCAGTTTACTCGGGGGACTTAATCAGCCCCAGCATTTT	CASSLLGGLNQPQHF
NA	TRBV23-1	TRBJ2-7	NA	TGCGCCAGCAGAACCCCCCTAGGCCCAAGCTCCTACGAGCAGTACTTC	CASRTPLGPSSYEQYF
NA	TRBV6-4	TRBJ1-1	few	TGTGCCAGCAGTGACTCGGGCTTCGCCAACACTGAAGCTTTCTTT	CASSDSGFANTEAFF
TRBD2	TRBV6-1	TRBJ2-2	few	TGTGCCAGCAGTGATCGGGACCGCGGGACTACCAACACCGGGGAGCTGTTTTTT	CASSDRDRGTTNTGELFF
NA	TRBV4-1	TRBJ1-5	few	TGCGCCAGCAGCCAAGATGGATCCGGTCAGCCCCAGCATTTT	CASSQDGSGQPQHF
TRBD1	TRBV12-3/TRBV12-4	TRBJ1-1	NA	TGTGCCAGCAGTTTACGCCGAACAGGGGACACTGAAGCTTTCTTT	CASSLRRTGDTEAFF
NA	TRBV19	TRBJ1-1	NA	TGTGCCAGTAGTATAGTAGTTGGGACTGAAGCTTTCTTT	CASSIVVGTEAFF
NA	TRBV5-1	TRBJ2-7	NA	TGCGCCAGCAGCTTGTATATTGAACAGAGCTCCTACGAGCAGTACTTC	CASSLYIEQSSYEQYF
NA	TRBV12-3/TRBV12-4	TRBJ1-2	few	TGTGCCAGCAGTTTATCCCCCTATGGCTACACCTTC	CASSLSPYGYTF
TRBD2	TRBV2	TRBJ2-3	NA	TGTGCCAGCAGTGAAGCCGGGGGAGGGACAGATACGCAGTATTTT	CASSEAGGGTDTQYF
NA	TRBV7-2	TRBJ2-4	NA	TGTGCCAGCAGCTTAGTAGTGGGGGACTTAGCCAAAAACATTCAGTACTTC	CASSLVVGDLAKNIQYF
NA	TRBV4-1	TRBJ2-7	NA	TGCGCCAGCAGCCACCCGACCAACCCCATCTACGAGCAGTACTTC	CASSHPTNPIYEQYF
TRBD2	TRBV4-2	TRBJ2-7	NA	TGTGCCAGCAGCCAAGGACTAGCGGGGGTATCGGAGCAGTACTTC	CASSQGLAGVSEQYF
NA	TRBV27	TRBJ2-1	few	TGTGCCAGCAGTTTATCACAACAGGGCAGCTCCTACAATGAGCAGTTCTTC	CASSLSQQGSSYNEQFF
TRBD2	TRBV7-9	TRBJ2-5	many	TGTGCCAGCAGCTTAGAAATCGACGGAGCGGGAGGAAGGGCCCAGTACTTC	CASSLEIDGAGGRAQYF
NA	TRBV7-9	TRBJ2-7	NA	TGTGCCAGCAGCTGGGAGGGACAGTCCTACGAGCAGTACTTC	CASSWEGQSYEQYF
NA	TRBV7-2	TRBJ2-1	few	TGTGCCAGCAGCCCAACCAGGGTCGCAAGGGACTACAATGAGCAGTTCTTC	CASSPTRVARDYNEQFF
NA	TRBV7-2	TRBJ2-4	many	TGTGCCAGCAGCTTAGGTTGGCAAGGGGGGAGAAACATTCAGTACTTC	CASSLGWQGGRNIQYF
TRBD2	TRBV7-2	TRBJ2-1	many	TGTGCCAGCAGCTTTGCGGGGGGCTCTTACAATGAGCAGTTCTTC	CASSFAGGSYNEQFF
NA	TRBV12-3/TRBV12-4	TRBJ1-2	NA	TGTGCCAGCAGTTCCACCATCGGACATGAGGATGGCTACACCTTC	CASSSTIGHEDGYTF
NA	TRBV5-1	TRBJ1-6	NA	TGCGCCAGCAGCCCAGGTGATGAGAGTAATTCACCCCTCCACTTT	CASSPGDESNSPLHF
NA	TRBV6-5	TRBJ2-3	NA	TGTGCCAGCAGTTACGCAGGGATGACAGATACGCAGTATTTT	CASSYAGMTDTQYF
NA	TRBV28	TRBJ2-7	NA	TGTGCCAGCAGTTTAACCTCCCCCTACGAGCAGTACTTC	CASSLTSPYEQYF
NA	TRBV7-2	TRBJ2-1	many	TGTGCCAGCAGCTTTGGACTGGAGCAGTTCTTC	CASSFGLEQFF
TRBD2	TRBV15	TRBJ2-1	few	TGTGCCACCAGCCCCCTGCGGGGGGAATACAATGAGCAGTTCTTC	CATSPLRGEYNEQFF
NA	TRBV6-5	TRBJ1-1	NA	TGTGCCAGCAGTTACGGTCAGACAGGCACTGAAGCTTTCTTT	CASSYGQTGTEAFF
NA	TRBV7-2	TRBJ2-7	NA	TGTACCAGCTCTATGGGGCTCGAGCAGTACTTC	CTSSMGLEQYF
NA	TRBV7-9	TRBJ2-7	few	TGTGCCAGCAGCCTAACTAGCCACGAGCAGTACTTC	CASSLTSHEQYF
NA	TRBV7-3	TRBJ2-3	NA	TGTGCCAGCAGCATATACGGAGGGGAAGGAGATACGCAGTATTTT	CASSIYGGEGDTQYF
NA	TRBV4-3	TRBJ2-6	NA	TGCGCCAGCAGCCAAGAAACCGGGGTTGGGGCCAACGTCCTGACTTTC	CASSQETGVGANVLTF
NA	TRBV2	TRBJ2-3	NA	TGTGCCAGCGGACCGGGAGTGGCAGATACGCAGTATTTT	CASGPGVADTQYF
TRBD2	TRBV4-1	TRBJ2-4	NA	TGCGCCAGCAGCCAAGCCCATCTAGCGGGGGGAGACATTCAGTACTTC	CASSQAHLAGGDIQYF
NA	TRBV7-2	TRBJ2-1	few	TGTGCCAGCAGTCTTAAGGGGCCAAGGAGCTCCTACAATGAGCAGTTCTTC	CASSLKGPRSSYNEQFF
NA	TRBV6-1	TRBJ1-1	NA	TGTGCCAGCAGTGAGGGGGACCGGAACACTGAAGCTTTCTTT	CASSEGDRNTEAFF
NA	TRBV12-3/TRBV12-4	TRBJ2-2	few	TGTGCCAGCACTACTCGGGCCCTGGACACCGGGGAGCTGTTTTTT	CASTTRALDTGELFF
NA	TRBV10-3	TRBJ1-2	NA	TGTGCCATCAGTGAGTCGCTGGAGGGTAACTATGGCTACACCTTC	CAISESLEGNYGYTF
TRBD1	TRBV12-3/TRBV12-4	TRBJ1-1	NA	TGTGCCAGCAGTTTTCCCGGGACAGGGATGGCTTTCTTT	CASSFPGTGMAFF
NA	TRBV13	TRBJ2-7	NA	TGTGCCAGCAGCTTAGTACAGGGACACGAGCAGTACTTC	CASSLVQGHEQYF
NA	TRBV7-2	TRBJ1-2	many	TGTGCCAGCAGCTTAGTTTCGTATCAGACCTATGGCTACACCTTC	CASSLVSYQTYGYTF
NA	TRBV6-1	TRBJ1-5	NA	TGTGCCAGCAGTGAATACTTTTGGGGGGACAGCAATCAGCCCCAGCATTTT	CASSEYFWGDSNQPQHF
NA	TRBV12-3/TRBV12-4	TRBJ1-1	many	TGTGCCAGCAGTTTTGTTCCAGGGAGGACTGAAGCTTTCTTT	CASSFVPGRTEAFF